A single sample gave rise to the 26 T cell receptor beta chains below, sequenced in a study of T cells in Graves' hyperthyroidism and ophthalmopathy. Amplified regions were TCR beta CDR3 sequences from RNA transcripts. First-round RT-PCR with HTBI primers amplified the TCR CDR3 region. TCRdb redid the calling of the multiplex PCR reads with MiXCR, one entry per CDR3 protein. This repertoire shows fewer than 650,000 distinct CDR3 sequences, about 14% found once; its top ten account for about 15%. Sequences were obtained from blood. Receptors were obtained from a woman in her forties with Graves' hyperthyroidism.

This clonotype came up many times. The V and J genes are TRBV5-1 and TRBJ2-3; TRBD2 matches at 12 bases. Per germline, CDR1 SGHRS and CDR2 YFSETQ. V was pared by 3 bases and J by 2 bases, with 4 bases of the junction left unmatched. The CDR3 spans 16 residues. The DNA for the CDR3 is TGCGCCAGCAGCTCCAGACTAGCGGGAGACACAGATACGCAGTATTTT. This codes for CASSSRLAGDTDTQYF.

This clonotype was observed a few times. V and J are TRBV6-1 and TRBJ2-2; TRBD2 aligns across 8 bases. In germline, CDR1 is MNHNS, CDR2 SASEGT. Trimming at V came to 6 bases and at J to 6 bases, leaving 3 bases not matched to a gene. The CDR3 consists of 13 residues. CDR3 amino acids: CASRSGSPGELFF. The CDR3 coding sequence is TGTGCCAGCAGAAGCGGGAGTCCCGGGGAGCTGTTTTTT.

In its sample, this clonotype was seen a few times. The V gene is TRBV19, the J gene TRBJ2-1; D is undetermined. Germline CDR1 and CDR2: LNHDA and SQIVND (reference sequence). The CDR3 extends over 14 amino acids. Trimming shortened V by 4 bases and J by 0 bases, and 7 bases separated the two germline ends. The CDR3 region has the DNA TGTGCCAGTAGTAGTCCCGGCTCCTACAATGAGCAGTTCTTC. Protein sequence: CASSSPGSYNEQFF.

In this sample, this clonotype turned up a few times. J is TRBJ2-5 and V is TRBV18, with 10 bases matching TRBD2. This CDR3 contains 15 residues. Germline CDR1 KGHSH, CDR2 LQKENI. Trimming took 3 bases from V and 4 from J; bases not matched to a gene: 5. CDR3 DNA sequence: TGTGCCAGCTCACCCCTAGCGGGAGTACCAGAGACCCAGTACTTC. Its protein is CASSPLAGVPETQYF.

Concerning this clonotype: An end of the junction does not agree with germline; a read error may underlie this. The rearrangement uses TRBV11-1 and TRBJ1-2; 9 positions match TRBD1. This CDR3 contains 13 residues. CDR1 is SGHAT and CDR2 is FQDESV in the germline V gene (reference sequence). The CDR3 coding sequence is TGTGCCGGCAGCCGGACAGGGGAAAATGGCTACACCTTC. Its protein is CAGSRTGENGYTF.

The chain recombines TRBV3-1 with TRBJ2-1; a weak D match, TRBD2 (6 bases). This CDR3 is 17 amino acids long. Trimming left V 0 bases short and J 3 bases short, with 15 bases between. Looked up from germline, CDR1 is LGHDT and CDR2 is YNNKEL (reference sequence). CDR3 sequence reads: CASSQDIGRSLYNEQFF. The CDR3 DNA reads TGTGCCAGCAGCCAAGATATTGGGAGGTCCCTCTACAATGAGCAGTTCTTC.

The V gene is TRBV20-1, the J gene TRBJ1-1; a possible D gene is TRBD1 (5 bases). The ends were cut back, 2 bases at V and 2 bases at J, with 15 bases in the middle. The CDR3 has 15 residues. Germline V lookup: CDR1 DFQATT, CDR2 SNEGSKA (reference sequence). CDR3: CSARLPGLLNTEAFF. In DNA, the CDR3 is TGCAGTGCTAGACTACCGGGACTATTAAACACTGAAGCTTTCTTT.

This clonotype was detected only a few times. The chain is built from TRBV11-2 and TRBJ2-5; 11 bases map to TRBD2. Germline trimming cut 5 bases from V and 5 bases from J; bases unmatched to any gene: 16. Germline V lookup: CDR1 SGHAT, CDR2 FQNNGV. The CDR3 extends over 18 amino acids. CDR3 in DNA: TGTGCCAGCAGCCCCCGACTAGCGGGACTCGCAAGAGATGAGACCCAGTACTTC. Translating gives CASSPRLAGLARDETQYF.

This clonotype has more than one count but fewer than ten. V gene TRBV5-8 combines with J gene TRBJ2-1; D is unresolved. The CDR3 has 14 residues. Germline values: CDR1 SGHTS, CDR2 YDEGEE. Between the trimmed V and J ends, which lost 1 base and 2 bases, there was a span of 7 bases. The CDR3 region is CASSLRAAYNEQFF. The CDR3 region has the DNA TGTGCCAGCAGCTTGCGGGCAGCCTACAATGAGCAGTTCTTC.

This clonotype has a count of ten or more. J is TRBJ2-7 and V is TRBV28; D perhaps matches TRBD2 (7 bases). V was trimmed by 1 base and J by 5 bases, leaving 15 bases between them. CDR1 and CDR2 from the germline V gene are MDHEN and SYDVKM. The CDR3 runs to 15 residues. CDR3 residues: CASSLSLRGAHEQYF. CDR3 nucleotides: TGTGCCAGCAGTTTATCTCTTCGGGGGGCCCACGAGCAGTACTTC.

CDR3 sequence reads: CASSPMSPGLASYNEQFF. The CDR3 coding sequence is TGTGCCAGCTCACCGATGAGCCCGGGACTAGCTTCCTACAATGAGCAGTTCTTC. The chain is built from TRBV18 and TRBJ2-1, with 9 nucleotides matching TRBD2. Per the germline V gene, CDR1 is KGHSH and CDR2 is LQKENI. V trimming: 3 bases; J trimming: 1 base; junction bases outside the gene matches: 10. This CDR3 is 18 amino acids long. Full variable domain (outside the CDR3, taken from reference TRBV18 and TRBJ2-1): NAGVMQNPRHLVRRRGQEARLRCSPMKGHSHVYWYRQLPEEGLKFMVYLQKENIIDESGMPKERFSAEFPKEGPSILRIQQVVRGDSAAYFCASSPMSPGLASYNEQFFGPGTRLTVL.

This clonotype occurred many times. The chain combines TRBV7-8 with TRBJ2-1; TRBD2 might be the D (5 bases). The V gene's germline CDR1 is SGHVS and CDR2 FQNEAQ. V shed 5 bases and J shed 1 base, with 15 bases lying between them. The CDR3 has 16 amino acids. The CDR3 DNA reads TGTGCCAGCAGCGGATTAGCTGCGGGTTCCTACAATGAGCAGTTCTTC. It is translated as CASSGLAAGSYNEQFF.

This clonotype occurred many times. The chain combines TRBV18 with TRBJ2-1; TRBD2 agrees at 7 bases. Germline lookup yields CDR1 KGHSH and CDR2 LQKENI. V gave up 3 bases and J gave up 6 bases; unmatched junction bases: 11. This CDR3 has 16 residues. The CDR3 protein is CASSPNGVAGGNEQFF. As DNA, the CDR3 is TGTGCCAGCTCACCCAATGGGGTAGCGGGTGGCAATGAGCAGTTCTTC.

The V and J genes are TRBV6-1 and TRBJ1-2, with TRBD1 identical over 7 bases. The germline gives CDR1 MNHNS, CDR2 SASEGT. V trimming: 7 bases; J trimming: 3 bases; junction bases outside the gene matches: 5. This CDR3 comprises 13 residues. The CDR3 reads CASIIGQDYGYTF. CDR3 coding DNA: TGTGCCAGCATTATCGGACAGGACTATGGCTACACCTTC.

This clonotype was observed at least ten times. The rearrangement links TRBV20-1 to TRBJ2-3; 15 nucleotides line up with TRBD2. The ends lost 2 bases at V and 0 bases at J; junction bases unmatched: 12. From germline, CDR1 is DFQATT and CDR2 SNEGSKA (reference sequence). CDR3 size: 20 residues. CDR3 nucleotide sequence: TGCAGTGCTAGAAAGGTTCCGGGACTAGCGGGAGGTAGCAGCACAGATACGCAGTATTTT. It translates to CSARKVPGLAGGSSTDTQYF.

The V call is TRBV9, the J call TRBJ1-1; D perhaps matches TRBD1 (5 bases). The germline V gene encodes CDR1 SGDLS and CDR2 YYNGEE. The ends were cut back, 4 bases at V and 0 bases at J, with 13 bases in the middle. CDR3 length: 15 residues. The CDR3 DNA reads TGTGCCAGCAGCAACAGACAGAACATGAACACTGAAGCTTTCTTT. Translated: CASSNRQNMNTEAFF.

This clonotype was seen a handful of times. The CDR3 DNA is TGTGCCAGCAGCCCAGACTTAGGTAATCAGCCCCAGCATTTT. It encodes CASSPDLGNQPQHF. The J gene is TRBJ1-5, the V gene TRBV7-6; unclear D gene. This CDR3 region has 14 residues. V lost 5 bases and J lost 4, with 12 bases in between. Germline assignment: CDR1 SGHVS and CDR2 FNYEAQ.

In this sample, this clonotype turned up many times. The V call is TRBV18, the J call TRBJ2-7; no clear D. The germline CDR1 and CDR2 sequences are KGHSH and LQKENI. V was trimmed by 3 bases and J by 5 bases, leaving 11 bases between them. The CDR3 loop spans 13 amino acids. The CDR3 is CASSPDLGNEQYF. As DNA, the CDR3 is TGTGCCAGCTCACCTGACTTAGGTAACGAGCAGTACTTC.

The chain carries TRBV2 and TRBJ2-1; possibly TRBD1 for D (7 bases). In germline, CDR1 is SNHLY, CDR2 FYNNEI. Trimming cost V 3 bases and J 15 bases, with 15 bases left between them. The CDR3 is 12 residues long. The CDR3 is CASSEVGQGGFF. The CDR3 region has the DNA TGTGCCAGCAGTGAGGTGGGCCAGGGGGGGTTCTTC.

J is TRBJ2-2 and V is TRBV7-8; 9 nucleotides agree with TRBD1. Germline V gene lookup returns CDR1 SGHVS and CDR2 FQNEAQ. The CDR3 extends over 17 amino acids. V lost 4 bases and J lost 3; bases outside the gene matches: 9. The CDR3 bases are TGTGCCAGCAGCTCCGGACAGGGGAAAGAATACACCGGGGAGCTGTTTTTT. The encoded protein is CASSSGQGKEYTGELFF.

This clonotype was counted many times. V and J are TRBV5-6 and TRBJ2-7; 7 positions match TRBD2. Trimming cost V 4 bases and J 3 bases; bases outside gene matches: 4. Germline V CDR1 and CDR2: SGHDT, YYEEEE. The CDR3 is 13 residues long. CDR3 sequence reads: CASSPGLIYEQYF. The CDR3 coding sequence is TGTGCCAGCAGCCCGGGACTAATCTACGAGCAGTACTTC.

In this sample, this clonotype turned up many times. V usage is TRBV28 and J usage is TRBJ1-1, with D perhaps TRBD1 (6 bases). This CDR3 spans 13 amino acids. The germline gives CDR1 MDHEN, CDR2 SYDVKM. The germline V and J ends were trimmed by 3 bases and 4 bases, with 9 bases remaining between them. CDR3 protein: CASSLGATTEAFF. CDR3 nucleotides: TGTGCCAGCAGTTTGGGGGCGACCACTGAAGCTTTCTTT.

The chain is built from TRBV19 and TRBJ2-7; TRBD1 agrees at 7 bases. This CDR3 is 15 amino acids long. Germline V lookup: CDR1 LNHDA, CDR2 SQIVND (reference sequence). Losses at the gene ends were 4 bases for V and 0 bases for J; bases not matched to a gene: 6. The CDR3 region is CASSTSGTASYEQYF. DNA of the CDR3: TGTGCCAGTAGTACGTCGGGGACAGCCTCCTACGAGCAGTACTTC.

The chain has TRBV10-2 and TRBJ2-7; D ambiguous. CDR3 length: 13 residues. V lost 4 bases and J lost 3, with 10 bases in between. Germline loops: CDR1 WSHSY, CDR2 SAAADI. This CDR3 is CASSVPMIYEQYF. CDR3 DNA: TGCGCCAGCAGTGTACCGATGATCTACGAGCAGTACTTC.

The V call is TRBV27, the J call TRBJ2-5; 7 nucleotides align to TRBD2. The length of the CDR3 is 16 residues. Per the germline V gene, CDR1 is MNHEY and CDR2 is SMNVEV (reference sequence). V shed 6 bases, J shed 2 bases, and the junction held 12 bases outside the gene matches. The DNA of the CDR3 is TGTGCCAGCAGCCAGGAACCGAGCGGGGATCAAGAGACCCAGTACTTC. Translated, it gives CASSQEPSGDQETQYF.

This clonotype was counted many times. This chain uses TRBV27 with TRBJ2-1, with 9 bases identical to TRBD2. Trimming removed 2 bases from V and 2 bases from J; junction bases left unmatched: 4. Per the germline V gene, CDR1 is MNHEY and CDR2 is SMNVEV (reference sequence). The CDR3 has 16 residues. The DNA of the CDR3 is TGTGCCAGCAGTTTACATAGCGGGAGTCCCTACAATGAGCAGTTCTTC. Translation: CASSLHSGSPYNEQFF.